This TCR beta chain is from a study of radiotherapy plus CTLA-4 blockade in lung cancer. This clone has just one count. Measured with immunoSEQ multiplex PCR; TCRdb has only the in-frame clones, and not every one. The sample has more than 75,000 clones, roughly 86% seen once; the top ten hold around 0.85%. The junction had 13 bases not matched to a gene; V was cut back by 4 bases and J by 0 bases. The germline V gene has CDR1 MNHNS and CDR2 SASEGT. This CDR3 contains 18 residues. The V and J genes are TRBV6-1 and TRBJ2-3, with 7 bases that match TRBD2. The source was peripheral blood, collected from a patient treated with radiotherapy plus ipilimumab. This clonotype was sampled from a human donor with non-small cell lung cancer who had stable disease on radiotherapy plus ipilimumab. The CDR3 coding sequence is TGTGCCAGCAGTGCCCGCCTGGTGGGGGGGACTAGCACAGATACGCAGTATTTT. Its protein product is CASSARLVGGTSTDTQYF.